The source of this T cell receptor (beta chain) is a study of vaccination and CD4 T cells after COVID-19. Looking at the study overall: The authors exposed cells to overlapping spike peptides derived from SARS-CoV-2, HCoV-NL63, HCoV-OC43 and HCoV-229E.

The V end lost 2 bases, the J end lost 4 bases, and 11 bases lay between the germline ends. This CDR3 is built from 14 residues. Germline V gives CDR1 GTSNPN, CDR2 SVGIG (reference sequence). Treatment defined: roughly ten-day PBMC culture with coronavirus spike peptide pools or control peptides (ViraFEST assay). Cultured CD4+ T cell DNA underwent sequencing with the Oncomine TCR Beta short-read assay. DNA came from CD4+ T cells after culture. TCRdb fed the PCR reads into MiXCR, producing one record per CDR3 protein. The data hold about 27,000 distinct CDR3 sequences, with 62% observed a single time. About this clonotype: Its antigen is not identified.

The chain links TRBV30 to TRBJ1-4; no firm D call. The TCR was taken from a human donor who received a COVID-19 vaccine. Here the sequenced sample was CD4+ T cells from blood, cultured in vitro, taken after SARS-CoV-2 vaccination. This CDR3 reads CAWSIGRGNEKLFF. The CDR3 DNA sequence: TGTGCCTGGAGTATCGGCCGGGGTAATGAAAAACTGTTTTTT.